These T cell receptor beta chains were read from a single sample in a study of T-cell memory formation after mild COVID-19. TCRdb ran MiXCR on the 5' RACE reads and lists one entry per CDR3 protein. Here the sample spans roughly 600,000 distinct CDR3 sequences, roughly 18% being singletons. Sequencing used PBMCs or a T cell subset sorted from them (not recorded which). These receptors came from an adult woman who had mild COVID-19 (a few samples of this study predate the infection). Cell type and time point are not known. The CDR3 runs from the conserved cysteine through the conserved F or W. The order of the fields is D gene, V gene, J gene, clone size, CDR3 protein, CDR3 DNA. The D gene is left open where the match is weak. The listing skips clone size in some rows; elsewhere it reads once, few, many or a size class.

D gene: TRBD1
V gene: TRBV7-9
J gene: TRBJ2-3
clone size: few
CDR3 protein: CASSRRTGGAVGDTQYF
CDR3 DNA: TGTGCCAGCAGCCGGAGGACAGGGGGCGCGGTTGGAGATACGCAGTATTTT

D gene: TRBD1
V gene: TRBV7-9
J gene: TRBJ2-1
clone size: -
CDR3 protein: CASNLDTGGAYNEQFF
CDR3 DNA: TGTGCCAGCAACCTTGACACAGGGGGCGCCTACAATGAGCAGTTCTTC

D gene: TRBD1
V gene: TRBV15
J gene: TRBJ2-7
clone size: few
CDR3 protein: CATSRETGLYEQYF
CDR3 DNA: TGTGCCACCAGCAGAGAGACAGGGCTATACGAGCAGTACTTC

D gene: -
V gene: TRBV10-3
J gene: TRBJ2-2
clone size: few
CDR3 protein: CAIRRADYRANTGELFF
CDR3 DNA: TGTGCCATCCGGAGAGCGGACTACCGCGCGAACACCGGGGAGCTGTTTTTT

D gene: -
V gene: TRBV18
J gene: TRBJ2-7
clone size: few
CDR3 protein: CASSPQGFGQYF
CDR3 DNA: TGTGCCAGCTCACCACAGGGGTTCGGGCAGTACTTC

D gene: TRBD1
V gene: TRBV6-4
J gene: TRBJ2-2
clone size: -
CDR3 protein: CASSDTPGQGTGELFF
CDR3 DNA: TGTGCCAGCAGTGACACCCCGGGACAGGGGACCGGGGAGCTGTTTTTT

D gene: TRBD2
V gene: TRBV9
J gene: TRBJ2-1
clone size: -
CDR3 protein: CASSPLAGEGEQFF
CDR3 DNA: TGTGCCAGCAGCCCCCTGGCGGGAGAGGGTGAGCAGTTCTTC

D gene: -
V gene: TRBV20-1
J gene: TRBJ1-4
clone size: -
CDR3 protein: CSARSPQDEKLFF
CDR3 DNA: TGCAGTGCTAGAAGTCCCCAGGATGAAAAACTGTTTTTT

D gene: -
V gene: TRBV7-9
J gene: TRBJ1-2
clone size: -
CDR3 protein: CASSQGDWLQYGYTF
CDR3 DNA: TGTGCCAGCAGCCAAGGGGACTGGTTGCAATATGGCTACACCTTC

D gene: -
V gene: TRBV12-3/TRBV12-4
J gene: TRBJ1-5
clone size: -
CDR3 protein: CASSPFRQPQHF
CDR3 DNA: TGTGCCAGCAGTCCCTTTAGGCAGCCCCAGCATTTT

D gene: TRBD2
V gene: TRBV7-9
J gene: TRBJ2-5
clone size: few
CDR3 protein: CASSSTGLGGQETQYF
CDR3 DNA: TGTGCCAGCAGCTCTACGGGACTAGGGGGCCAAGAGACCCAGTACTTC

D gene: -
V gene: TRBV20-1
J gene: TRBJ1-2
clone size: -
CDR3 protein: CSAKAGANYGYTF
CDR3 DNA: TGCAGTGCTAAAGCAGGGGCGAACTATGGCTACACCTTC

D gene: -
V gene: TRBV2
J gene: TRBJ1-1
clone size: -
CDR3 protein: CASTNAGNTEAFF
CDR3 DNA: TGTGCCAGCACTAACGCAGGGAACACTGAAGCTTTCTTT

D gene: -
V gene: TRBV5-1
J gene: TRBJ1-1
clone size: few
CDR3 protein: CASSSAQGNTEAFF
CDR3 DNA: TGCGCCAGCAGCTCGGCGCAGGGGAACACTGAAGCTTTCTTT

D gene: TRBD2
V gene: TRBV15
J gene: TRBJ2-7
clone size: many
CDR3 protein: CATSRTSGYEQYF
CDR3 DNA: TGTGCCACCTCGAGGACTAGCGGCTACGAGCAGTACTTC

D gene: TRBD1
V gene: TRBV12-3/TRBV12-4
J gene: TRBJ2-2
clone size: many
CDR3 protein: CASSARTGGNTGELFF
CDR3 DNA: TGTGCCAGCAGTGCCCGGACAGGGGGCAACACCGGGGAGCTGTTTTTT